The rows below give T cell receptor beta chains drawn from one sample of a study of blood T cell repertoires in COVID-19. Method: immunoSEQ multiplex PCR; TCRdb's copy keeps in-frame clones and lacks some. Of some 300,000 clones listed, 70% to 90% are singletons. The specimen was peripheral blood. The receptors were gathered from a woman aged 45-65 years with COVID-19, enrolled during active disease. Each CDR3 is given with its conserved first and last residue. D genes are given only for firm matches. Only part of the rows carry a size: once, few, many, or a class if the clone is expanded.

v_call,cdr3_length,j_call,clone_size,d_call,cdr3_aa,cdr3_nt
TRBV19,15,TRBJ1-4,NA,NA,CASRPIGASNEKLFF,TGTGCCAGTCGACCTATAGGGGCCTCTAATGAAAAACTGTTTTTT
TRBV29-1,11,TRBJ2-7,NA,NA,CSVGHTYEQYF,TGCAGCGTTGGTCACACCTACGAGCAGTACTTC
TRBV29-1,17,TRBJ2-1,NA,TRBD2,CSVTPSGLAGSYNEQFF,TGCAGCGTAACCCCATCGGGACTAGCGGGCTCCTACAATGAGCAGTTCTTC
TRBV20-1,16,TRBJ1-5,NA,TRBD1,CSASRADRGGNQPQHF,TGCAGTGCTAGTCGGGCCGACAGGGGCGGCAATCAGCCCCAGCATTTT
TRBV3-1/TRBV3-2,18,TRBJ1-6,NA,NA,CASSPKGVGDSHNSPLHF,TGTGCCAGCAGCCCGAAGGGGGTGGGTGACAGTCATAATTCACCCCTCCACTTT
TRBV6-1,14,TRBJ1-5,NA,NA,CASSERGRTQPQHF,TGTGCCAGCAGTGAACGGGGAAGAACTCAGCCCCAGCATTTT
TRBV19,17,TRBJ2-4,NA,NA,CASSIIGAAEGPNIQYF,TGTGCCAGTAGTATAATAGGGGCGGCAGAAGGGCCAAACATTCAGTACTTC
TRBV4-2,17,TRBJ2-2,NA,NA,CASSQVPGTGGTGELFF,TGTGCCAGCAGCCAAGTTCCCGGGACTGGAGGAACCGGGGAGCTGTTTTTT
TRBV19,15,TRBJ2-7,once,TRBD1,CASSIGGTGSHEQYF,TGTGCCAGTAGTATTGGCGGGACAGGGAGCCACGAGCAGTACTTC
TRBV12-5,15,TRBJ1-2,once,TRBD1,CASGPWTGGNYGYTF,TGTGCTAGTGGTCCATGGACAGGGGGAAACTATGGCTACACCTTC
TRBV12-5,14,TRBJ2-3,NA,NA,CASGVGDRGDTQYF,TGTGCTAGTGGCGTCGGGGACCGGGGGGATACGCAGTATTTT
TRBV30,13,TRBJ1-5,NA,NA,CAWSGGGAQPQHF,TGTGCCTGGAGTGGAGGAGGGGCTCAGCCCCAGCATTTT
TRBV20-1,11,TRBJ1-4,NA,NA,CSAPDSEKLFF,TGCAGTGCTCCCGACAGCGAAAAACTGTTTTTT